A selection of T cell receptor beta chains follows, all from one sample in a study of blood T cells in healthy people across ages. TCRdb analysed the 5' RACE reads with MiXCR anew, one entry per CDR3 protein. The sample yields some 800,000 distinct CDR3 sequences, 25% seen once. The same sample was also used in a study of T cells of mothers and their children.

The source material was blood. These receptors all come from a boy aged 5-17 years in good health. The CDR3 runs from the conserved cysteine through the conserved F or W. D genes are given only for firm matches. Rows give clone size only sometimes, using once, few, many, or a class for an expanded clone.

clone_size	j_call	cdr3_length	v_call	d_call	cdr3_aa	cdr3_nt
-	TRBJ2-3	12	TRBV29-1	-	CSVSQGADTQYF	TGCAGCGTCTCGCAGGGAGCAGATACGCAGTATTTT
-	TRBJ2-1	13	TRBV6-5	-	CASSRREDNEQFF	TGTGCCAGCAGCAGACGAGAGGACAATGAGCAGTTCTTC
-	TRBJ2-5	14	TRBV5-1	-	CASSFGGLVETQYF	TGCGCCAGCAGCTTCGGGGGGCTGGTAGAGACCCAGTACTTC
few	TRBJ2-2	19	TRBV7-3	TRBD2	CASSSSGSRGVANTGELFF	TGTGCCAGCAGCTCTAGCGGGAGTCGGGGGGTCGCGAACACCGGGGAGCTGTTTTTT
-	TRBJ1-2	14	TRBV2	TRBD1	CASSWGQLNYGYTF	TGTGCCAGCAGTTGGGGACAGCTTAACTATGGCTACACCTTC
-	TRBJ2-1	12	TRBV20-1	-	CSAQRIYNEQFF	TGCAGTGCTCAGCGGATCTACAATGAGCAGTTCTTC
-	TRBJ1-2	13	TRBV12-3/TRBV12-4	TRBD1	CASSPTGGHGYTF	TGTGCCAGCAGCCCAACAGGGGGCCATGGCTACACCTTC
few	TRBJ1-3	14	TRBV20-1	-	CSAMPSQHGRTIYF	TGCAGTGCTATGCCCTCCCAACACGGCCGCACCATATATTTT
-	TRBJ2-1	15	TRBV20-1	-	CSARDGSASYNEQFF	TGCAGTGCTAGAGATGGGAGCGCCTCTTACAATGAGCAGTTCTTC
once	TRBJ2-1	13	TRBV29-1	-	CSVARTIYNEQFF	TGCAGCGTTGCCAGGACCATCTACAATGAGCAGTTCTTC
few	TRBJ2-5	12	TRBV20-1	-	CSGGAGAETQYF	TGCAGTGGAGGTGCAGGGGCAGAGACCCAGTACTTC
-	TRBJ2-1	12	TRBV29-1	-	CSFRGAYNEQFF	TGCAGCTTCAGGGGAGCCTACAATGAGCAGTTCTTC
-	TRBJ2-5	13	TRBV18	-	CASSPEWRQTQYF	TGTGCCAGCTCACCAGAATGGAGGCAGACCCAGTACTTC
-	TRBJ2-5	13	TRBV6-2/TRBV6-3	-	CASSYQFQETQYF	TGTGCCAGCAGTTACCAGTTCCAAGAGACCCAGTACTTC
-	TRBJ2-5	14	TRBV30	TRBD2	CAWSVPPASGAQYF	TGTGCCTGGAGTGTACCCCCTGCTAGCGGGGCTCAGTACTTC
few	TRBJ2-7	14	TRBV9	-	CASSRGGQTYEQYF	TGTGCCAGCAGCCGGGGGGGACAGACCTACGAGCAGTACTTC
few	TRBJ2-7	12	TRBV19	-	CASRNSIHEQYF	TGTGCCAGTAGAAACAGTATCCACGAGCAGTACTTC
-	TRBJ2-7	14	TRBV27	-	CASSFDSASYEQYF	TGTGCCAGCAGTTTTGACTCGGCATCCTACGAGCAGTACTTC
few	TRBJ2-7	15	TRBV27	-	CASSFGRGSGYEQYF	TGTGCCAGCAGTTTCGGACGCGGCAGTGGGTACGAGCAGTACTTC
few	TRBJ2-5	15	TRBV7-9	-	CASSLVVVRGETQYF	TGTGCCAGCAGCTTAGTAGTCGTCAGGGGCGAGACCCAGTACTTC
-	TRBJ1-2	17	TRBV29-1	-	CSVPVRAGKEGLWGYTF	TGCAGCGTCCCTGTTAGGGCCGGGAAAGAAGGCCTTTGGGGCTACACCTTC
few	TRBJ2-5	15	TRBV6-6	TRBD1	CASRPGQGSLETQYF	TGTGCCAGCAGACCAGGACAGGGTTCGTTGGAGACCCAGTACTTC
-	TRBJ2-1	13	TRBV20-1	-	CSVLQGPHNEQFF	TGCAGTGTCCTACAGGGTCCCCACAATGAGCAGTTCTTC
-	TRBJ1-1	13	TRBV14	-	CASSPDRVAEAFF	TGTGCCAGCAGCCCCGATAGGGTAGCTGAAGCTTTCTTT
few	TRBJ2-3	14	TRBV4-1	-	CASSQDTGVDTQYF	TGCGCCAGCAGCCAAGATACCGGGGTCGATACGCAGTATTTT
-	TRBJ2-5	17	TRBV12-3/TRBV12-4	TRBD2	CASSPSQGAGPQETQYF	TGTGCCAGCAGCCCCAGCCAGGGAGCGGGGCCTCAAGAGACCCAGTACTTC
few	TRBJ1-4	17	TRBV6-2/TRBV6-3	-	CASSYSGYGAPEEKLFF	TGTGCCAGCAGTTACTCGGGATACGGGGCGCCGGAAGAAAAACTGTTTTTT
-	TRBJ2-6	16	TRBV12-3/TRBV12-4	-	CASSPGGTPGANVLTF	TGTGCCAGCAGTCCCGGCGGGACTCCTGGGGCCAACGTCCTGACTTTC
few	TRBJ2-7	14	TRBV9	-	CASSRTTFSYEQYF	TGTGCCAGCAGCAGAACGACATTCTCCTACGAGCAGTACTTC
-	TRBJ2-5	15	TRBV28	TRBD2	CASSPNAGGSYEQCF	TGTGCCAGCAGTCCCAATGCGGGAGGATCCTACGAGCAGTGCTTC
-	TRBJ2-7	15	TRBV5-1	TRBD2	CASSLSGEGPGEQYF	TGCGCCAGCAGCTTATCCGGGGAGGGCCCAGGAGAGCAGTACTTC
few	TRBJ2-1	15	TRBV29-1	-	CSVQGGLVSYNEQFF	TGCAGCGTCCAAGGGGGACTCGTCTCCTACAATGAGCAGTTCTTC
few	TRBJ1-2	14	TRBV13	-	CASTPLKENYGYTF	TGTGCCAGCACCCCTCTTAAAGAGAACTATGGCTACACCTTC
many	TRBJ2-5	13	TRBV7-2	TRBD1	CASSPTGGETQYF	TGTGCCAGCAGCCCGACAGGGGGAGAGACCCAGTACTTC
many	TRBJ2-7	14	TRBV20-1	-	CSAERQDSSYEQYF	TGCAGTGCTGAGAGACAGGATAGCTCCTACGAGCAGTACTTC
-	TRBJ2-7	19	TRBV14	TRBD1	CASSQDEPFTGGATYEQYF	TGTGCCAGCAGCCAAGACGAACCCTTTACAGGGGGCGCAACCTACGAGCAGTACTTC
-	TRBJ2-7	15	TRBV4-3	TRBD2	CASSQDPGDYYEQYF	TGCGCCAGCAGCCAAGATCCCGGGGACTACTACGAGCAGTACTTC
few	TRBJ2-1	14	TRBV29-1	-	CSASFLQNYNEQFF	TGCAGCGCAAGTTTCCTACAGAACTACAATGAGCAGTTCTTC
-	TRBJ1-2	15	TRBV28	TRBD1	CASSLIDRVESGYTF	TGTGCCAGCAGTTTGATAGACAGGGTAGAATCTGGCTACACCTTC
-	TRBJ2-4	15	TRBV28	TRBD1	CASSLRGTAKNIQYF	TGTGCCAGCAGTTTAAGGGGGACAGCTAAAAACATTCAGTACTTC
-	TRBJ2-5	15	TRBV20-1	-	CSARDARDGGETQYF	TGCAGTGCTAGAGATGCGCGGGACGGAGGGGAGACCCAGTACTTC
few	TRBJ1-2	15	TRBV7-8	-	CASSLDSETAYGYTF	TGTGCCAGCAGCTTAGATAGCGAGACAGCCTATGGCTACACCTTC
few	TRBJ2-3	14	TRBV7-2	-	CASVRLVGGDTQYF	TGTGCCAGCGTTCGACTAGTAGGGGGAGATACGCAGTATTTT
few	TRBJ2-1	14	TRBV20-1	-	CSANLGGTYNEQFF	TGCAGTGCTAATCTAGGGGGTACATACAATGAGCAGTTCTTC
few	TRBJ2-1	13	TRBV7-9	-	CASRNGPGNEQFF	TGTGCCAGCAGAAACGGGCCAGGCAATGAGCAGTTCTTC
-	TRBJ2-5	13	TRBV6-5	-	CASSSFRGETQYF	TGTGCCAGCAGTTCCTTTCGGGGGGAGACCCAGTACTTC
-	TRBJ2-4	11	TRBV28	-	CASRDENIQYF	TGTGCCAGCAGGGATGAAAACATTCAGTACTTC
-	TRBJ1-4	16	TRBV14	-	CASSPSYRVTNEKLFF	TGTGCCAGCAGCCCCTCCTACAGGGTAACTAATGAAAAACTGTTTTTT
-	TRBJ2-3	13	TRBV28	-	CASSRRDRDTQYF	TGTGCCAGCAGCAGGCGAGACAGGGATACGCAGTATTTT
-	TRBJ2-7	14	TRBV28	TRBD1	CASSWTGDGYEQYF	TGTGCCAGCAGTTGGACAGGGGATGGCTACGAGCAGTACTTC
-	TRBJ1-5	15	TRBV12-3/TRBV12-4	-	CASSPQGGFNQPQHF	TGTGCCAGCAGTCCCCAGGGAGGATTCAATCAGCCCCAGCATTTT
-	TRBJ2-5	18	TRBV29-1	TRBD2	CSVEDRKLAGGIGETQYF	TGCAGCGTTGAAGATCGCAAACTAGCGGGAGGAATTGGAGAGACCCAGTACTTC
few	TRBJ1-6	16	TRBV4-3	-	CASSQDPGKVGSPLHF	TGCGCCAGCAGCCAAGATCCCGGCAAGGTCGGGTCACCCCTCCACTTT
many	TRBJ2-7	14	TRBV27	-	CASSSAKPPYEQYF	TGTGCCAGCAGTTCAGCGAAGCCCCCCTACGAGCAGTACTTC
few	TRBJ2-5	12	TRBV29-1	-	CSVLLGRETQYF	TGCAGCGTTCTCCTAGGAAGGGAGACCCAGTACTTC
-	TRBJ1-4	14	TRBV5-1	-	CASSLGRDGEKLFF	TGCGCCAGCAGCTTGGGTAGGGACGGTGAAAAACTGTTTTTT
-	TRBJ2-7	15	TRBV20-1	TRBD2	CSAGTASGGTYEQYF	TGCAGTGCTGGGACCGCTAGCGGGGGGACCTACGAGCAGTACTTC
few	TRBJ2-7	15	TRBV3-1	-	CASSPEPGRPYEQYF	TGTGCCAGCAGCCCGGAGCCCGGTCGCCCCTACGAGCAGTACTTC
-	TRBJ1-6	17	TRBV7-9	-	CASSFPDGSSYNSPLHF	TGTGCCAGCAGCTTCCCGGACGGGAGCTCCTATAATTCACCCCTCCACTTT